This T cell receptor beta chain was observed in a study of T-cell reconstitution after alpha-beta-depleted transplantation in children. In this sample, this clonotype turned up a few times. As it was prepared, the TCRbeta library received unique molecular identifiers. MiXCR, run by TCRdb on the PCR reads, gives a single entry per CDR3 protein. The data hold roughly 610,000 distinct CDR3 sequences, with roughly a tenth observed a single time. This CDR3 is 14 amino acids long. Trimming removed 2 bases at V and 5 bases at J, with 10 bases between. Germline CDR1 SGHRS, CDR2 YFSETQ. Specimen: PBMCs from the stem cell graft donor, collected from the stem cell graft. The chain couples TRBV5-1 to TRBJ2-2, with D perhaps TRBD1 or TRBD2 (5 bases each). This TCR was sampled from a human donor who donated a stem cell graft to a child with acute myeloid leukemia. CDR3 DNA sequence: TGCGCCAGCAGCTTAGAGGGGCGAACCGGGGAGCTGTTTTTT. Its protein product is CASSLEGRTGELFF. Based on the CDR3 plus reference TRBV5-1 and TRBJ2-2, the full variable domain is KAGVTQTPRYLIKTRGQQVTLSCSPISGHRSVSWYQQTPGQGLQFLFEYFSETQRNKGNFPGRFSGRQFSNSRSEMNVSTLELGDSALYLCASSLEGRTGELFFGEGSRLTVL.